This TCR beta chain derives from a study of blood T cell repertoires in COVID-19. Turning to the study itself: Whether acute or convalescent, the COVID-19 samples came from the United States, Italy and Spain. PBMCs, B-cell-depleted T cells, or T cells were the source of the cDNA or gDNA that made up the material.

Per the original methods: For nucleated cells, counts were estimated from reference gene primer amplification. Assay: immunoSEQ multiplex PCR; the TCRdb copy retains only in-frame clones and omits some. From that table come the V and J calls and clone size; the DNA was used to work out D and trimming. This repertoire shows tens of thousands of clones, 65% to 80% found once; its top ten account for around 10%. The CDR3 contains 14 residues. Germline-derived CDR1 and CDR2 are SNHLY and FYNNEI. As regards this clone: Its ends do not fully match the called genes, so a read error is possible.

The sequenced sample was peripheral blood. The TCR originated in a man in his sixties or seventies with acute or convalescent COVID-19. The chain is built from TRBV2 and TRBJ1-6; TRBD1 agrees at 9 bases. The CDR3 region has the DNA TGTGCTAGCACCTGGGACAGGGACGATTCACCCCTCCACTTT. Protein sequence: CASTWDRDDSPLHF.